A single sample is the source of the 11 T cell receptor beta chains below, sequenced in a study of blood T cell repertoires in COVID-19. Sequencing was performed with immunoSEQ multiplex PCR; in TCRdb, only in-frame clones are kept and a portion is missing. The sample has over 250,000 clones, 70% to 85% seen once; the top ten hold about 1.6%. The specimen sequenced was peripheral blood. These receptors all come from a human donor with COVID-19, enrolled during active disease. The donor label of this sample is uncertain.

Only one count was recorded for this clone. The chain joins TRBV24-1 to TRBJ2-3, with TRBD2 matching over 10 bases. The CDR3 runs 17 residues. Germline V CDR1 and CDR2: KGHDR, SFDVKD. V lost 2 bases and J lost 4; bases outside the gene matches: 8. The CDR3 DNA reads TGTGCCACCAGTGATTGGGCTAGCGGGAGACTCCCAGATACGCAGTATTTT. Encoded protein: CATSDWASGRLPDTQYF.

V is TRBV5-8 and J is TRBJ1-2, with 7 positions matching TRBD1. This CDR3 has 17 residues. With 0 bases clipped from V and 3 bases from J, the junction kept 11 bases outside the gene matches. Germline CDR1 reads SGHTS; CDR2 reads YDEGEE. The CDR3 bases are TGTGCCAGCAGCTTGGAGGAGGTCAGGGGGTTACACTATGGCTACACCTTC. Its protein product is CASSLEEVRGLHYGYTF.

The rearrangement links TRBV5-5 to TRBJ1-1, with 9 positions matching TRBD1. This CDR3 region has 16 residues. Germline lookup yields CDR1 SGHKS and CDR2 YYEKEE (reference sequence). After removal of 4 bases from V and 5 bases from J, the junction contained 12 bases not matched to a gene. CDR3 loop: CASSKGQGYGITEAFF. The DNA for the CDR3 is TGTGCCAGCAGCAAAGGACAGGGGTATGGCATTACTGAAGCTTTCTTT.

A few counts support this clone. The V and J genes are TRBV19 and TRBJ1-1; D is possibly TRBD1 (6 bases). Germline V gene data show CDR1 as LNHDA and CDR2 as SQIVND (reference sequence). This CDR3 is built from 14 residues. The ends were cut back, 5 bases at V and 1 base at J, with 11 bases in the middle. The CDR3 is CASSPGTPNTEAFF. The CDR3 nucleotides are TGTGCCAGTAGTCCTGGGACACCGAACACTGAAGCTTTCTTT.

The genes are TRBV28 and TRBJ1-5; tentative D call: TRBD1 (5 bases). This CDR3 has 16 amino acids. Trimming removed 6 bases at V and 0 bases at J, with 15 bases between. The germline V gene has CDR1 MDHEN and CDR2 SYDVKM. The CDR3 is CASRTGGTISNQPQHF. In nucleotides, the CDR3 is TGTGCCAGCAGAACGGGGGGAACAATTAGCAATCAGCCCCAGCATTTT.

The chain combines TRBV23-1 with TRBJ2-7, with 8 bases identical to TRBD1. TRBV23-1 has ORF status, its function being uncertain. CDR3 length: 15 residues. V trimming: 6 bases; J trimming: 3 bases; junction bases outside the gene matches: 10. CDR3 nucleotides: TGCGCCAGCAGCCGGAACCAGGGGGCGCGCTACGAGCAGTACTTC. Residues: CASSRNQGARYEQYF.

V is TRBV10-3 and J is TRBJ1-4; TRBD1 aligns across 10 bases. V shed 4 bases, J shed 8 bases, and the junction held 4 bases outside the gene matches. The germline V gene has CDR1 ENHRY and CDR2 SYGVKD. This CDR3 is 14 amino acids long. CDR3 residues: CAISVGDRGEKLFF. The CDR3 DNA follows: TGTGCCATCAGTGTGGGGGACAGGGGCGAAAAACTGTTTTTT.

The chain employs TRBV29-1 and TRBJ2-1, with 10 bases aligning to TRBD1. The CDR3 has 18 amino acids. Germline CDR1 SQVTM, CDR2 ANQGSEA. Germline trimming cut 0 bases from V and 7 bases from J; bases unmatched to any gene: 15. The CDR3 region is CSVEDPFRDRGGRNEQFF. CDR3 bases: TGCAGCGTTGAAGATCCCTTCCGGGACAGGGGAGGGCGGAATGAGCAGTTCTTC.

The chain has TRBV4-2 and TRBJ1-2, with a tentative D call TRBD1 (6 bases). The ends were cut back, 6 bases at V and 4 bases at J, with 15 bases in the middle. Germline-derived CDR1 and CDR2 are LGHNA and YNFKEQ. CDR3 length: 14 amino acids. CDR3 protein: CASRATGTIYGYTF. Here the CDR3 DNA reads TGTGCCAGCAGGGCCACAGGGACCATCTATGGCTACACCTTC.

For the CDR3, the DNA is TGTGCCAGCAGCTTACTTGGCCGCAACTATGGCTACACCTTC. This gives the protein CASSLLGRNYGYTF. The V and J genes are TRBV7-9 and TRBJ1-2; no clear D gene. Germline CDR1 SEHNR, CDR2 FQNEAQ (reference sequence). V gave up 2 bases and J gave up 2 bases, with 9 bases separating them. The CDR3 runs 14 residues.

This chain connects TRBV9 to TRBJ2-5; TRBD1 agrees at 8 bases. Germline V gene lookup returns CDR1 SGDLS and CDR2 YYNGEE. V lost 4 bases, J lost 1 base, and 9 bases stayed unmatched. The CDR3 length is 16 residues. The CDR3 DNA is TGTGCCAGCAGCTTGAAGGGACAGGCATTCCAAGAGACCCAGTACTTC. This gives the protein CASSLKGQAFQETQYF.